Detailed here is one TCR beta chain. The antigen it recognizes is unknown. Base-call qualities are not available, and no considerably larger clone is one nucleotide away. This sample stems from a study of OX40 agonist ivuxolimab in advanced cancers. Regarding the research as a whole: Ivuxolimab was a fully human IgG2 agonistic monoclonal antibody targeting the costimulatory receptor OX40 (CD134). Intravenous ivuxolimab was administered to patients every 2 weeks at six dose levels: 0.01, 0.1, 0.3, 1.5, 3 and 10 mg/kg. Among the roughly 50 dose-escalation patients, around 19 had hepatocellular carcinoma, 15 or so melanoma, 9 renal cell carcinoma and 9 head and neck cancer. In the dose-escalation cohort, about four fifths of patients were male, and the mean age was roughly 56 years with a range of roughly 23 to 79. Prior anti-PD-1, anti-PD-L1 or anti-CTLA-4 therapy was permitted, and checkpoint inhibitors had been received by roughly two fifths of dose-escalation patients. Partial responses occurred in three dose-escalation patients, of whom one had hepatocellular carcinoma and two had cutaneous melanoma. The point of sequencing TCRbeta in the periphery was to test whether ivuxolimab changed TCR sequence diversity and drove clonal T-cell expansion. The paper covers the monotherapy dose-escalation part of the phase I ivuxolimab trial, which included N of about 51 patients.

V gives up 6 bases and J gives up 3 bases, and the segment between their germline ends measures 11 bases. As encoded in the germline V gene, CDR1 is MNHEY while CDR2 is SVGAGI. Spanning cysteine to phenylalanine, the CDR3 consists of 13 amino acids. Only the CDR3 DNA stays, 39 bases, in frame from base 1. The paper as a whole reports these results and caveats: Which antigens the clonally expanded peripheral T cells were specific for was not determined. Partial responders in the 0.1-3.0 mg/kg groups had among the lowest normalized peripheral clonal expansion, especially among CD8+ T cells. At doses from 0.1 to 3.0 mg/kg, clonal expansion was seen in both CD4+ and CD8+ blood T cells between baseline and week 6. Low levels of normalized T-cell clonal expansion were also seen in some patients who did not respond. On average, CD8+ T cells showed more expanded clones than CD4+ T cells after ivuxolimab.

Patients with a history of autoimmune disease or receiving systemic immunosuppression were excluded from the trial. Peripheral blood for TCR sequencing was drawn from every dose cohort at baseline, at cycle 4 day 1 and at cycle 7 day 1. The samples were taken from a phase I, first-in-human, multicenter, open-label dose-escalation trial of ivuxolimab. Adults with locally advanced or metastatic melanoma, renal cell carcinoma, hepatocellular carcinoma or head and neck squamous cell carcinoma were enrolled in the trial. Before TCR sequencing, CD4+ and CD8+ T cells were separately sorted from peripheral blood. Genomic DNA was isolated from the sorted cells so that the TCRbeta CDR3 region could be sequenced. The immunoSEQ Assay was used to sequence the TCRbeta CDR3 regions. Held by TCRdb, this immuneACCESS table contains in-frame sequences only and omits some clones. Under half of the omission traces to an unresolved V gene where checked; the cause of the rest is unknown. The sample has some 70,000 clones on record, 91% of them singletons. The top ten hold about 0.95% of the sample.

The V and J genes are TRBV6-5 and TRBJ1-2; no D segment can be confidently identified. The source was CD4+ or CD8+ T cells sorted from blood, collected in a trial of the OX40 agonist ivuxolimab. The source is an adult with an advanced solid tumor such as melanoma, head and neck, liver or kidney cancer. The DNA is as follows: TGTGCCAGCAGCCCAGACCGGTACTATGGCTACACCTTC. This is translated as CASSPDRYYGYTF.